The 11 T cell receptor beta chains below all came from one sample that was sequenced in a study of blood T cells in healthy people across ages. Then a second PCR, running about 6 to 11 cycles, was carried out with a sample-barcoded 5' primer and a J-beta primer mix. TCRdb redid the calling of the 5' RACE reads with MiXCR, one entry per CDR3 protein. This sample has around 790,000 distinct CDR3 sequences; around 42% occur once, and the top ten carry about a fifth. The sample comprised blood. These receptor sequences come from a man aged 55 to 70 in good health.

This clonotype was counted a few times. This chain connects TRBV27 to TRBJ2-4; tentatively, D is TRBD1 or TRBD2 (5 bases each). There are 14 residues in the CDR3. Germline V gives CDR1 MNHEY, CDR2 SMNVEV (reference sequence). Trimming took off 2 bases at V and 6 bases at J, with 11 bases between the two ends. The CDR3: CASSLEGPSNIQYF. CDR3 nucleotide sequence: TGTGCCAGCAGTTTAGAGGGGCCCTCAAACATTCAGTACTTC.

V and J are TRBV6-5 and TRBJ2-2, with TRBD1 matching over 7 bases. V lost 5 bases and J lost 5; bases outside the gene matches: 8. Per the germline V gene, CDR1 is MNHEY and CDR2 is SVGAGI. The CDR3 totals 15 residues. The CDR3 DNA follows: TGTGCCAGCAGTGACGATAGCAGGGGGACCGGGGAGCTGTTTTTT. Its translation: CASSDDSRGTGELFF.

The CDR3 is CASSYDAVGREDGYTF. DNA for the CDR3: TGTGCCAGCAGTTACGACGCGGTGGGCAGGGAGGATGGCTACACCTTC. The V and J genes are TRBV6-5 and TRBJ1-2, with a tentative D call TRBD1 (5 bases). V lost 2 bases, J lost 6 bases, and 19 bases lay in between. From germline, CDR1 is MNHEY and CDR2 SVGAGI. This CDR3 is 16 amino acids long.

The V gene is TRBV6-5, the J gene TRBJ1-2, with no clear D. Deletions cut 1 base from V and 0 bases from J, with 6 bases between. The germline gives CDR1 MNHEY, CDR2 SVGAGI. This CDR3 region has 14 residues. The CDR3 spells CASSYYGPNYGYTF. In DNA, the CDR3 is TGTGCCAGCAGTTACTATGGACCTAACTATGGCTACACCTTC.

This chain joins TRBV5-4 and TRBJ1-1, with D perhaps TRBD1 (6 bases). With 4 bases removed from V and 4 bases from J, the gap between germline ends came to 17 bases. CDR1 SGHNT and CDR2 YYREEE come from the germline V gene (reference sequence). This CDR3 has 15 amino acids. The CDR3 DNA reads TGTGCCAGCAGCCCCCGGACAGCTTCTTTCACTGAAGCTTTCTTT. Translating gives CASSPRTASFTEAFF.

The gene calls are TRBV11-3 and TRBJ2-5; TRBD1 aligns across 8 bases. The J call could be wrong; TRBJ2-7 is a better fit for the DNA end. The CDR3 totals 15 residues. Germline V lookup: CDR1 SGHNT, CDR2 YENEEA. The CDR3 reads CASSLIGQGMYEQYF. Here the CDR3 DNA reads TGTGCCAGCAGCTTAATCGGACAGGGCATGTACGAGCAGTACTTC.

The gene calls are TRBV6-4 and TRBJ1-5, with D possibly matching TRBD1 (6 bases). The germline CDR1 and CDR2 sequences are MRHNA and SNTAGT. CDR3 length: 13 residues. V was clipped by 8 bases and J by 4 bases, with 12 bases between them. The CDR3 spells CASGATGNQPQHF. The CDR3 DNA is TGTGCCAGCGGCGCTACAGGGAATCAGCCCCAGCATTTT.

The V gene is TRBV27, the J gene TRBJ2-7; 10 bases are a match to TRBD1. V shed 6 bases, J shed 5 bases, and the junction held 10 bases outside the gene matches. CDR3 size: 15 residues. Germline V gene data show CDR1 as MNHEY and CDR2 as SMNVEV (reference sequence). The CDR3 loop is CASRPTGGASDEQYF. CDR3 DNA: TGTGCCAGCAGACCGACAGGGGGCGCGTCCGACGAGCAGTACTTC.

The rearrangement links TRBV24-1 to TRBJ2-7; 7 bases align to TRBD2. The DNA end is a closer match to TRBJ2-5, so the J assignment may be wrong. CDR1 is KGHDR, CDR2 SFDVKD, per germline. The CDR3 totals 19 residues. CDR3: CATSDFGIARGTYAETQYF. DNA of the CDR3: TGTGCCACCAGTGATTTCGGGATAGCGCGGGGGACCTATGCGGAGACCCAGTACTTC.

The V and J genes are TRBV7-9 and TRBJ2-1; 9 bases are shared with TRBD2. Germline V CDR1 and CDR2: SEHNR, FQNEAQ (reference sequence). The CDR3 loop spans 15 amino acids. The trim removed 1 base at V and 10 bases at J, leaving 8 bases unmatched. As DNA, the CDR3 is TGTGCCAGCAGCTTAGATAGTACTAGCGGGCGAGAGCAGTTCTTC. As protein: CASSLDSTSGREQFF.

This clonotype was observed a handful of times. The rearrangement joins TRBV3-1 to TRBJ2-7; no clear D gene. V dropped 2 bases and J dropped 4 bases, with 6 bases sitting between them. There are 12 residues in the CDR3. Germline-derived CDR1 and CDR2 are LGHDT and YNNKEL (reference sequence). The CDR3 region has the DNA TGTGCCAGCAGCCAATGGGGTTACGAGCAGTACTTC. Amino acid sequence: CASSQWGYEQYF.